The 25 T cell receptor beta chains reported below all come from one sample, sequenced in a study of cytomegalovirus exposure and HLA in healthy donors. Method: immunoSEQ multiplex PCR; TCRdb's copy keeps in-frame clones and lacks some. The sample holds 76,000 or so clones; around 94% are singletons and the top ten take about 3.3%. The specimen sequenced was PBMCs. Receptors originate from a woman younger than 30 in good health and CMV-seropositive.

The CDR3 DNA follows: TGTGCCAGCAGTGAATACAGGTCCACAGATACGCAGTATTTT. Translation: CASSEYRSTDTQYF. The chain has TRBV2 and TRBJ2-3; tentatively, D is TRBD1 (5 bases). Germline lookup yields CDR1 SNHLY and CDR2 FYNNEI. The V and J ends lost 2 bases and 2 bases respectively, with 8 bases between them. The CDR3 contains 14 residues.

The gene calls are TRBV30 and TRBJ2-1, with D possibly matching TRBD2 (5 bases). V was clipped by 0 bases and J by 5 bases, with 8 bases between them. Germline V gene data show CDR1 as GTSNPN and CDR2 as SVGIG (reference sequence). The CDR3 is 13 residues long. The CDR3, as DNA: TGTGCCTGGAGTGTGTTTAGCGACAATGAGCAGTTCTTC. Translated: CAWSVFSDNEQFF.

The CDR3 DNA reads TGTGCCACCAGCAGAGATTTGGACAGGGCACAAGAGACCCAGTACTTC. The encoded protein is CATSRDLDRAQETQYF. The V call is TRBV15, the J call TRBJ2-5, with TRBD1 matching 8 bases. Germline V gene sequence: CDR1 LNHNV, CDR2 YYDKDF (reference sequence). The CDR3 totals 16 residues. After removal of 0 bases from V and 2 bases from J, the junction contained 5 bases not matched to a gene. Supplemented by reference TRBV15 and TRBJ2-5, the full variable domain reads DAMVIQNPRYQVTQFGKPVTLSCSQTLNHNVMYWYQQKSSQAPKLLFHYYDKDFNNEADTPDNFQSRRPNTSFCFLDIRSPGLGDTAMYLCATSRDLDRAQETQYFGPGTRLLVL.

The chain recombines TRBV15 with TRBJ2-7; D perhaps matches TRBD1 (5 bases). Trimming stripped 0 bases from V and 2 bases from J, with 17 bases between. The V gene's germline CDR1 is LNHNV and CDR2 YYDKDF (reference sequence). The CDR3 contains 17 residues. The CDR3 loop reads CATSRESPGRAPYEQYF. The CDR3 region has the DNA TGTGCCACCAGCAGAGAGTCCCCCGGCAGGGCTCCCTACGAGCAGTACTTC.

In its sample, this clone was seen once. V and J are TRBV4-3 and TRBJ1-5; no firm D call. V was shortened by 0 bases and J by 7 bases, with 7 bases between the two germline ends. Germline values: CDR1 LGHNA, CDR2 YSLEER. The CDR3 sequence is 13 residues long. Here the CDR3 reads CASSQDYKQPQHF. Here the CDR3 DNA reads TGCGCCAGCAGCCAAGATTACAAGCAGCCCCAGCATTTT.

This chain joins TRBV7-8 and TRBJ1-1; TRBD1 aligns across 7 bases. Germline CDR1 and CDR2: SGHVS and FQNEAQ. The CDR3 is 14 residues long. J lost 11 bases, V lost 6 bases, and 15 bases had no gene match. This CDR3 is CASRQPSGGLGAFF. DNA for the CDR3: TGTGCCAGCAGACAGCCCTCAGGGGGATTAGGGGCTTTCTTT.

This chain joins TRBV6-1 and TRBJ1-6; TRBD1 agrees at 9 bases. The V segment lost 2 bases and the J segment 10 bases; nucleotides outside the gene matches: 3. CDR3 length equals 14 residues. Germline CDR1 is MNHNS and CDR2 is SASEGT. CDR3 region: CASSEWTGASPLHF. The CDR3 DNA reads as TGTGCCAGCAGTGAATGGACAGGGGCCTCACCCCTCCACTTT.

V is TRBV5-1 and J is TRBJ1-4; the D gene is possibly TRBD1 (5 bases). Germline CDR1 reads SGHRS; CDR2 reads YFSETQ. This CDR3 spans 14 amino acids. V gave up 5 bases and J gave up 7 bases, with 15 bases separating them. The CDR3 region is CASSEDQGGEKLFF. The CDR3 nucleotides read TGCGCCAGCAGTGAGGATCAGGGTGGTGAAAAACTGTTTTTT.

The chain's CDR3 is CASSGTGVQPQHF. The CDR3 DNA reads as TGTGCCAGCAGCGGGACAGGGGTTCAGCCCCAGCATTTT. The genes are TRBV6-1 and TRBJ1-5, with 10 bases identical to TRBD1. Looked up from germline, CDR1 is MNHNS and CDR2 is SASEGT. After removal of 6 bases from V and 6 bases from J, the junction contained 2 bases not matched to a gene. This CDR3 has 13 amino acids.

This sequence joins TRBV4-1 and TRBJ2-2; TRBD2 aligns across 8 bases. Germline V gives CDR1 MGHRA, CDR2 YSYEKL. The CDR3 covers 14 residues. J gave up 7 bases and V 5 bases, and 6 bases lay outside the gene matches. In nucleotides, the CDR3 is TGCGCCAGCAGCATTACTAGCGGATACGGGGAGCTGTTTTTT. Protein product: CASSITSGYGELFF.

V and J are TRBV4-3 and TRBJ1-5; D not resolved. This CDR3 contains 14 residues. CDR1 is LGHNA and CDR2 is YSLEER in the germline V gene. V was cut by 0 bases and J by 9 bases, with 12 bases left in between. For the CDR3, the DNA is TGCGCCAGCAGCCAAGATAATTCCTTCGGGCCCCAGCATTTT. Translation: CASSQDNSFGPQHF.

This clone is deemed medium-sized. In the same sample, other DNA sequences code for this CDR3. V gene TRBV10-3 combines with J gene TRBJ2-7; 10 nucleotides line up with TRBD1. V lost 3 bases and J lost 2; bases outside the gene matches: 19. The CDR3 extends over 20 amino acids. CDR1 is ENHRY and CDR2 is SYGVKD in the germline V gene. The CDR3 loop reads CAISDRMGTGDPPGTYEQYF. The CDR3 bases are TGTGCCATCAGTGATCGGATGGGGACAGGGGACCCTCCGGGCACCTACGAGCAGTACTTC.

V gene TRBV6-5 combines with J gene TRBJ1-3, with no clear D. V was clipped by 2 bases and J by 2 bases, with 10 bases between them. Germline V gives CDR1 MNHEY, CDR2 SVGAGI. The CDR3 totals 15 residues. CDR3 loop: CASSYAGSTGNTIYF. The CDR3 nucleotides read TGTGCCAGCAGTTACGCAGGCTCGACTGGAAACACCATATATTTT.

DNA of the CDR3: TGTGCCAGCTCACCACAGGGGGCAAAATATGGCTACACCTTC. Protein sequence: CASSPQGAKYGYTF. J is TRBJ1-2 and V is TRBV18; 7 bases line up with TRBD1. The V segment lost 1 base and the J segment 5 bases; nucleotides outside the gene matches: 4. This CDR3 region has 14 residues. Germline CDR1 KGHSH, CDR2 LQKENI.

This chain uses TRBV2 with TRBJ2-3; TRBD2 aligns across 10 bases. The ends lost 7 bases at V and 4 bases at J; junction bases unmatched: 5. Germline lookup yields CDR1 SNHLY and CDR2 FYNNEI. The CDR3 has 14 residues. This CDR3 reads CASTPGLASDTQYF. The CDR3 bases are TGTGCCAGCACCCCGGGACTAGCGTCAGATACGCAGTATTTT.

The chain links TRBV30 to TRBJ1-5; unclear D gene. The CDR3 runs to 14 residues. The ends were cut back, 1 base at V and 4 bases at J, with 11 bases in the middle. Germline V CDR1 and CDR2: GTSNPN, SVGIG (reference sequence). The CDR3 DNA sequence: TGTGCCTGGAGTGCATTGCGGGGAAATCAGCCCCAGCATTTT. Translated: CAWSALRGNQPQHF.

This clone has a single count. CDR3 region: CASRRAGGPYNEQFF. In DNA form, the CDR3 reads TGCGCTTCAAGGCGGGCAGGGGGCCCCTACAATGAGCAGTTCTTC. The chain uses TRBV5-1 and TRBJ2-1; 8 nucleotides match TRBD1. The CDR3 has 15 residues. The germline CDR1 and CDR2 sequences are SGHRS and YFSETQ.

This chain joins TRBV5-1 and TRBJ2-7; 8 positions match TRBD2. Germline V gene sequence: CDR1 SGHRS, CDR2 YFSETQ. The V gene end was trimmed by 1 base and the J gene end by 5 bases; junction bases not matched to a gene: 5. This CDR3 region has 14 residues. The CDR3 DNA follows: TGCGCCAGCAGCTTGAGGAGCGGGAGCGACGAGCAGTACTTC. Translation gives CASSLRSGSDEQYF.

By its share, this clone is medium-sized. The J gene is TRBJ2-7, the V gene TRBV7-9; a possible D gene is TRBD2 (6 bases). Between the trimmed V and J ends, which lost 1 base and 12 bases, there was a span of 13 bases. Germline V CDR1 and CDR2: SEHNR, FQNEAQ (reference sequence). The CDR3 is 12 amino acids. DNA of the CDR3: TGTGCCAGCAGCTTAGAGTTACACGGGGGGTACTTC. Its translation: CASSLELHGGYF.

This chain links TRBV18 with TRBJ1-5; D may be TRBD1 (5 bases). V gave up 1 base and J gave up 1 base, with 8 bases separating them. Germline CDR1 and CDR2: KGHSH and LQKENI. There are 15 residues in the CDR3. The CDR3 loop reads CASSPLAGSNQPQHF. The CDR3 DNA sequence: TGTGCCAGCTCACCACTAGCAGGGAGCAATCAGCCCCAGCATTTT.

The J gene is TRBJ2-1, the V gene TRBV28; a weak D match, TRBD2 (5 bases). The ends were cut back, 4 bases at V and 9 bases at J, with 10 bases in the middle. Germline CDR1 is MDHEN and CDR2 is SYDVKM. CDR3 length: 12 amino acids. The CDR3 reads CASSSAGLEQFF. The CDR3 coding sequence is TGTGCCAGCAGTTCGGCCGGACTTGAGCAGTTCTTC.

The chain joins TRBV2 to TRBJ1-1, with TRBD1 matching 8 bases. The CDR3 runs 14 residues. Germline V gene lookup returns CDR1 SNHLY and CDR2 FYNNEI. V dropped 7 bases and J dropped 5; count of bases not matched to a gene: 9. The CDR3 sequence is CASMLDRVGTEAFF. The CDR3 DNA follows: TGTGCCAGCATGTTGGACAGGGTAGGGACTGAAGCTTTCTTT. Drawing the rest from reference TRBV2 and TRBJ1-1, the complete variable domain is EPEVTQTPSHQVTQMGQEVILRCVPISNHLYFYWYRQILGQKVEFLVSFYNNEISEKSEIFDDQFSVERPDGSNFTLKIRSTKLEDSAMYFCASMLDRVGTEAFFGQGTRLTVV.

This clone was observed once. The rearrangement links TRBV28 to TRBJ1-2; D call uncertain. V was pared by 4 bases and J by 6 bases, with 12 bases between. This CDR3 comprises 13 residues. Germline-derived CDR1 and CDR2 are MDHEN and SYDVKM. CDR3: CASSSGIEDGYTF. In DNA, the CDR3 is TGTGCCAGCAGTTCCGGTATTGAAGATGGCTACACCTTC.

The chain links TRBV11-2 to TRBJ1-4; TRBD1 is a possible D gene (5 bases). Germline CDR1 reads SGHAT; CDR2 reads FQNNGV. V was cut by 5 bases and J by 8 bases, with 15 bases left in between. The CDR3 is made up of 14 amino acids. The CDR3 sequence: CASSGGGKTEKLFF. The CDR3 bases are TGTGCCAGCAGCGGGGGGGGAAAGACGGAAAAACTGTTTTTT. The entire variable domain, with the rest obtained from reference TRBV11-2 and TRBJ1-4, is as follows: EAGVAQSPRYKIIEKRQSVAFWCNPISGHATLYWYQQILGQGPKLLIQFQNNGVVDDSQLPKDRFSAERLKGVDSTLKIQPAKLEDSAVYLCASSGGGKTEKLFFGSGTQLSVL.

The rearrangement joins TRBV7-8 to TRBJ1-5; the match to TRBD1 covers 8 bases. The ends lost 1 base at V and 1 base at J; junction bases unmatched: 9. The CDR3 length is 18 residues. Germline V gene data show CDR1 as SGHVS and CDR2 as FQNEAQ. This CDR3 is CASSLDRPGGRSNQPQHF. The CDR3, as DNA: TGTGCCAGCAGCTTAGACCGTCCAGGGGGCCGAAGCAATCAGCCCCAGCATTTT.